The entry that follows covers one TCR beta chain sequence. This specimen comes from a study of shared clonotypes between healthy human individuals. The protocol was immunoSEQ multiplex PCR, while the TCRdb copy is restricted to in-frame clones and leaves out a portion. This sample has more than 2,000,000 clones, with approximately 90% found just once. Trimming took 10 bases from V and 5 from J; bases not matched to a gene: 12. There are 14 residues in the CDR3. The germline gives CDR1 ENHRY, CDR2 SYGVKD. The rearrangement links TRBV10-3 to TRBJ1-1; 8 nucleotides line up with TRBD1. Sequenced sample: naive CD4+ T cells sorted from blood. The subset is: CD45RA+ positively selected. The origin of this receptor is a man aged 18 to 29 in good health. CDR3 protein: CASTGQGSGTEAFF. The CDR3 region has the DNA TGTGCCAGCACCGGACAGGGCTCGGGTACTGAAGCTTTCTTT.